This TCR beta chain was sequenced in a study of T cell responses to AZD1222 COVID-19 vaccine. General observations from the study: Repertoire sampling occurred only after the peak T cell response. Unmutated variant regions reportedly attract nearly half of all spike-specific TCRs.

Samples with a second dose at about 4 or about 12 weeks were pooled together. Concerning this clone: The antigen is not known.

The V gene's germline CDR1 is WNHNN and CDR2 SYGVQD (reference sequence). CDR3 length: 13 amino acids. V lost 3 bases and J 10 bases, leaving 10 bases between the germline ends. Produced via immunoSEQ multiplex PCR; TCRdb's table is partial and in-frame only. The table has around 140,000 clones, 86% seen once. V usage is TRBV10-1 and J usage is TRBJ1-6; no reliable D call. The source of this sequence is an adult who received the AZD1222 COVID-19 vaccine. This sample comprised peripheral blood, obtained 28 days after the second AZD1222 dose. CDR3 DNA: TGCGCCAGCAGTGAAGGGAGGCTCTCACCCCTCCACTTT. Translated, it gives CASSEGRLSPLHF.